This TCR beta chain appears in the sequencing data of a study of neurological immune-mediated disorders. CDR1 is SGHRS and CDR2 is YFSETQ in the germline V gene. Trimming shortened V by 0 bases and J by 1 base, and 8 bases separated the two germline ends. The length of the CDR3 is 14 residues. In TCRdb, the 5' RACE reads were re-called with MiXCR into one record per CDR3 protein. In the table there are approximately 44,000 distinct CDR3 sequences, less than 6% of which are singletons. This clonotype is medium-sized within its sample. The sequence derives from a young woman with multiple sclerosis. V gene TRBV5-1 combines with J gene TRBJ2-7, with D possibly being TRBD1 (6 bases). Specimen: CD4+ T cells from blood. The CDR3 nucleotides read TGCGCCAGCAGCTTGGAAAGGGGGTCCTACGAGCAGTACGTC. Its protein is CASSLERGSYEQYV.